A selection of T cell receptor beta chains follows, all from one sample in a study of tumor-infiltrating lymphocytes in primary liver carcinoma. TCRdb reprocessed the multiplex PCR reads with MiXCR, giving one entry per CDR3 protein. The sample yields approximately 110,000 distinct CDR3 sequences, around 64% seen once. The sample consisted of liver tumor tissue from sampling region 3. These receptors came from a woman aged 55-69 years with primary liver carcinoma and hepatitis B virus infection. The CDR3 runs from the conserved cysteine through the conserved F or W. The order of the fields is CDR3 length, D gene, V gene, J gene, clone size, CDR3 DNA, CDR3 protein. The D gene is left open where the match is weak. Some rows have no size entry. The others give once, few or many, or a class for an expanded clone.

>13|TRBD1|TRBV6-5|TRBJ2-5|NA
TGCGCCAGCAGCCCCCGACAGGGGAGGACCCAGTACTTC
CASSPRQGRTQYF
>15|NA|TRBV28|TRBJ1-5|NA
TGTGCCAGCAGCACCCATCCGTATAGCAATCAGCCCCAGCATTTT
CASSTHPYSNQPQHF
>14|NA|TRBV11-2|TRBJ2-3|NA
TGTGCCAGCAGCTTAGATAGTGGACCGGGGGAACAGTATTTT
CASSLDSGPGEQYF
>11|NA|TRBV29-1|TRBJ2-5|many
TGCAGCGTCGGGCCGAAAGAGACCCAGTACTTC
CSVGPKETQYF
>10|NA|TRBV6-1|TRBJ2-7|once
TGTGCCGGCAGTTCCGACGAGCAGTACTTC
CAGSSDEQYF
>14|NA|TRBV11-3|TRBJ1-2|NA
TGTGCCAGCAGCTCGAACCCCGAGGGGCATGGCTACACCTTC
CASSSNPEGHGYTF
>15|TRBD1|TRBV7-6|TRBJ2-3|few
TGTGCCAGCAGCATCCAACAGGGGGGCACAGATACGCAGTATTTT
CASSIQQGGTDTQYF
>18|NA|TRBV6-1|TRBJ2-6|NA
TGTGCCAACATCCCTAGGGGACCGCGAGACTCTGGTGCCAACGTCCTGACTTTC
CANIPRGPRDSGANVLTF
>14|NA|TRBV6-1|TRBJ1-2|many
TGTGCCAGCAGTGGAACAGGGCCCCTCTATGGCTACACCTTC
CASSGTGPLYGYTF
>14|TRBD1|TRBV29-1|TRBJ1-1|many
TGCAGCGCCCAGTTAGGGGGCGAGTTTACTGAAGCTTTCTTT
CSAQLGGEFTEAFF
>14|NA|TRBV5-6|TRBJ1-3|NA
TGTGCCAGCAGCCGCTACGGGAAAGAAAACACCATATATTTT
CASSRYGKENTIYF
>13|NA|TRBV27|TRBJ2-7|NA
TGTGCCAGCAGTTTAAAGGCCACCTACGAGCAGTACTTC
CASSLKATYEQYF
>15|NA|TRBV28|TRBJ1-1|NA
TGTGCCAGCAGTCTAATTCGGGGTTTGGCCACTGAAGCTTTCTTT
CASSLIRGLATEAFF
>18|TRBD1|TRBV10-3|TRBJ1-5|many
TGTGCCATCAGTGAGGGGTTCCAGTGGGGGACAGGGGGTCAGCCCCAGCATTTT
CAISEGFQWGTGGQPQHF
>17|TRBD2|TRBV11-2|TRBJ2-4|NA
TGTGCCGGCAGCCGCACCCCGGCTAGCGGCCAGAAAAATATTCAGCACTTC
CAGSRTPASGQKNIQHF
>21|TRBD1|TRBV14|TRBJ2-2|once
TGTGCCAGCAGCCAAGATACTCCACAGGAATTCCGGGACAGGGCCACCGGGGAGCTGTTTTTT
CASSQDTPQEFRDRATGELFF
>13|TRBD1|TRBV29-1|TRBJ1-2|once
TGCAGCGCCGTTCGGGACAGGACGGGCGGCTACACCTTC
CSAVRDRTGGYTF
>13|TRBD1|TRBV29-1|TRBJ2-7|many
TGCAGCGTTGATGACGGGACAGGGGCCAGGCAGTACTTC
CSVDDGTGARQYF
>14|NA|TRBV6-1|TRBJ2-1|once
TGTGCCAGCAAAGGGACAAGTGTATACAATGAGCAGTTCTTC
CASKGTSVYNEQFF
>12|NA|TRBV11-2|TRBJ1-2|NA
TGTGCCTGCAACTTAGGCAGCGTGGGCTACACCTTC
CACNLGSVGYTF
>13|NA|TRBV11-2|TRBJ1-2|NA
TGCGCCAGCAGCTCAGGGGCCGGTTTTGGCCACACCTTC
CASSSGAGFGHTF
>13|NA|TRBV6-5|TRBJ1-5|few
TGTGCTAGCAGTTACGTGCTAAATCAGCCCCAGCATTTT
CASSYVLNQPQHF
>12|TRBD1|TRBV20-1|TRBJ1-2|NA
TGCAGTGCTAAACAGGGGGGAGGTGGCTACACCTTC
CSAKQGGGGYTF
>15|NA|TRBV28|TRBJ2-5|NA
TGTGCCGGCAGTTCCCCCGACGCGGCCCAAGAGACCCAGTACTTC
CAGSSPDAAQETQYF
>13|NA|TRBV10-2|TRBJ2-1|many
TGCGCCAGCCAGGGGAGGGGGTACAATGAGCAGTTCTTC
CASQGRGYNEQFF